These 18 T cell receptor beta chains came from one sample sequenced in a study of blood T cell repertoires in COVID-19. Data came from immunoSEQ multiplex PCR; TCRdb stores just in-frame clones and leaves some out. The sample carries some 150,000 clones, more than 75% recorded once. Material: peripheral blood. Receptor source: a woman in her thirties or forties with acute or convalescent COVID-19.

The chain recombines TRBV28 with TRBJ1-2, with 8 bases that match TRBD1. The V and J ends lost 7 bases and 8 bases, in that order; junction bases with no gene match: 9. This CDR3 contains 13 residues. Germline CDR1 reads MDHEN; CDR2 reads SYDVKM. CDR3 coding DNA: TGTGCCAGCAACCTGGACAGGGCGGGCGGCTACACCTTC. It is translated as CASNLDRAGGYTF.

This chain links TRBV19 with TRBJ2-3; TRBD2 matches at 12 bases. V was pared by 4 bases and J by 5 bases, with 4 bases of the junction left unmatched. The germline V gene has CDR1 LNHDA and CDR2 SQIVND (reference sequence). This CDR3 is 15 amino acids long. The CDR3 bases are TGTGCCAGTAGTAAACTAGCGGGGGGCATAGATACGCAGTATTTT. This gives the protein CASSKLAGGIDTQYF.

This chain links TRBV6-6 with TRBJ1-1, with D maybe TRBD1 (6 bases). The CDR3 consists of 15 residues. The V gene lost 2 bases and the J gene lost 1 base, with 11 bases spanning the gap. The germline V gene encodes CDR1 MNHNY and CDR2 SVGAGI (reference sequence). The CDR3 loop reads CASSYGYRENTEAFF. CDR3 in DNA: TGTGCCAGCAGTTACGGATACAGGGAGAACACTGAAGCTTTCTTT.

The V gene is TRBV6-2 or TRBV6-3, the J gene TRBJ1-1; D uncertain. Germline V CDR1 and CDR2: MNHEY, SVGEGT. This CDR3 is 15 amino acids long. Trimming stripped 5 bases from V and 3 bases from J, with 16 bases between. The CDR3 DNA sequence: TGTGCCAGCAGTCCCCGTGTAGGGCGGGACACTGAAGCTTTCTTT. The encoded protein is CASSPRVGRDTEAFF.

This sequence joins TRBV30 and TRBJ1-3; no clear D gene. Germline CDR1 and CDR2: GTSNPN and SVGIG (reference sequence). V lost 1 base and J lost 0, with 4 bases in between. CDR3 length: 13 residues. CDR3 coding DNA: TGTGCCTGGAGTGGCGGCTCTGGAAACACCATATATTTT. Translation: CAWSGGSGNTIYF.

This chain connects TRBV27 to TRBJ2-1; 11 bases agree with TRBD2. This CDR3 comprises 17 residues. The trim removed 4 bases at V and 6 bases at J, leaving 11 bases unmatched. CDR1 and CDR2 (germline): MNHEY, SMNVEV (reference sequence). CDR3 loop: CASSSGTSGSIGNEQFF. The DNA of the CDR3 is TGTGCCAGCAGTTCCGGGACTAGCGGTTCGATAGGCAATGAGCAGTTCTTC.

The CDR3 DNA sequence: TGTGCCAGCTCCCGCCGGGAACTCTCTGGAAACACCATATATTTT. Translated, it gives CASSRRELSGNTIYF. The chain is built from TRBV18 and TRBJ1-3, with D hard to call. From germline, CDR1 is KGHSH and CDR2 LQKENI. V dropped 6 bases and J dropped 0 bases, with 12 bases sitting between them. There are 15 residues in the CDR3.

V gene TRBV30 combines with J gene TRBJ1-1; D possibly corresponds to TRBD1 (6 bases). With 3 bases removed from V and 8 bases from J, the gap between germline ends came to 10 bases. Germline assignment: CDR1 GTSNPN and CDR2 SVGIG (reference sequence). The CDR3 consists of 11 residues. The CDR3 loop is CAWRSGTEAFF. Written as DNA, the CDR3 is TGTGCCTGGAGGTCCGGGACAGAAGCTTTCTTT.

This clone was seen just once. The V and J genes are TRBV27 and TRBJ2-6; tentatively, D is TRBD2 (5 bases). Trimming took 6 bases from V and 0 from J, leaving 9 bases between them. The CDR3 covers 15 residues. Germline V gene sequence: CDR1 MNHEY, CDR2 SMNVEV (reference sequence). CDR3: CASSHGVSGANVLTF. CDR3 in DNA: TGTGCCAGCAGCCACGGGGTCTCTGGGGCCAACGTCCTGACTTTC.

V and J are TRBV2 and TRBJ1-1, with D unclear. Deletions cut 5 bases from V and 5 bases from J, with 9 bases between. The V gene's germline CDR1 is SNHLY and CDR2 FYNNEI. The CDR3 totals 12 residues. This CDR3 reads CASSQRETEAFF. The CDR3 nucleotides read TGTGCCAGCAGTCAAAGGGAGACTGAAGCTTTCTTT. The complete variable domain, with remaining parts taken from reference TRBV2 and TRBJ1-1, reads EPEVTQTPSHQVTQMGQEVILRCVPISNHLYFYWYRQILGQKVEFLVSFYNNEISEKSEIFDDQFSVERPDGSNFTLKIRSTKLEDSAMYFCASSQRETEAFFGQGTRLTVV.

The chain carries TRBV18 and TRBJ2-2; the match to TRBD1 covers 9 bases. V lost 6 bases to trimming and J lost 3 bases; unmatched junction nucleotides: 5. CDR1 and CDR2 (germline): KGHSH, LQKENI. The CDR3 covers 15 residues. The CDR3 spells CASSGDRAYTGELFF. The CDR3 DNA is TGTGCCAGCTCTGGGGACAGGGCTTACACCGGGGAGCTGTTTTTT.

The chain carries TRBV12-3 or TRBV12-4 and TRBJ1-1, with 7 nucleotides matching TRBD1. J lost 4 bases, V lost 5 bases, and 4 bases had no gene match. CDR3 length: 13 amino acids. CDR3 region: CASSRGQVTEAFF. The DNA for the CDR3 is TGTGCCAGCAGTCGAGGACAGGTCACTGAAGCTTTCTTT.

This clone was seen many times. The chain uses TRBV7-3 and TRBJ2-2, with 9 bases fitting TRBD2. Trimming at V came to 5 bases and at J to 5 bases, leaving 9 bases not matched to a gene. Per germline, CDR1 SGHTA and CDR2 FQGTGA. CDR3 length: 16 residues. CDR3 sequence: CASSPLAGAGTGELFF. The CDR3 DNA reads as TGTGCCAGCAGCCCCTTAGCGGGAGCCGGTACCGGGGAGCTGTTTTTT. Supplemented by reference TRBV7-3 and TRBJ2-2, the full variable domain reads GAGVSQTPSNKVTEKGKYVELRCDPISGHTALYWYRQSLGQGPEFLIYFQGTGAADDSGLPNDRFFAVRPEGSVSTLKIQRTERGDSAVYLCASSPLAGAGTGELFFGEGSRLTVL.

V is TRBV10-3 and J is TRBJ2-1; D not resolved. This CDR3 has 15 residues. The V end lost 0 bases, the J end lost 7 bases, and 13 bases lay between the germline ends. Looked up from germline, CDR1 is ENHRY and CDR2 is SYGVKD. DNA for the CDR3: TGTGCCATCAGTGAGTCCGCAGCGAACCGGAATGAGCAGTTCTTC. Protein product: CAISESAANRNEQFF.

The DNA of the CDR3 is TGTGCCAGCAGTCCACAACCCACAGGGAGAGGCAATCAGCCCCAGCATTTT. It translates to CASSPQPTGRGNQPQHF. This chain connects TRBV28 to TRBJ1-5; a possible D gene is TRBD1 (6 bases). Germline CDR1 and CDR2: MDHEN and SYDVKM. Trimming removed 5 bases from V and 2 bases from J, with 19 bases in between. The CDR3 runs to 17 residues.

The chain links TRBV9 to TRBJ1-6; the match to TRBD1 covers 8 bases. Germline CDR1 and CDR2: SGDLS and YYNGEE. The V gene end was trimmed by 4 bases and the J gene end by 7 bases; junction bases not matched to a gene: 4. This CDR3 region has 14 residues. The CDR3 loop is CASSKDRGNSPLHF. DNA of the CDR3: TGTGCCAGCAGCAAAGACAGGGGCAATTCACCCCTCCACTTT.

V is TRBV7-9 and J is TRBJ2-7; D perhaps matches TRBD1 (7 bases). From germline, CDR1 is SEHNR and CDR2 FQNEAQ (reference sequence). V was trimmed by 1 base and J by 3 bases, leaving 16 bases between them. The CDR3 extends over 16 amino acids. The CDR3 protein is CASSLGLGQDYYEQYF. The CDR3, as DNA: TGTGCCAGCAGCTTAGGTTTAGGACAGGACTACTACGAGCAGTACTTC. The full variable domain, its missing parts supplied by reference TRBV7-9 and TRBJ2-7, is DTGVSQNPRHKITKRGQNVTFRCDPISEHNRLYWYRQTLGQGPEFLTYFQNEAQLEKSRLLSDRFSAERPKGSFSTLEIQRTEQGDSAMYLCASSLGLGQDYYEQYFGPGTRLTVT.

Only one count was recorded for this clone. The V and J genes are TRBV5-5 and TRBJ2-1; TRBD2 is a possible D gene (6 bases). The CDR3 runs to 15 residues. CDR1 SGHKS and CDR2 YYEKEE come from the germline V gene (reference sequence). The V gene lost 5 bases and the J gene lost 6 bases, with 18 bases spanning the gap. In nucleotides, the CDR3 is TGTGCCAGCAGACATGACTGGGGGGATGGCAATGAGCAGTTCTTC. As protein: CASRHDWGDGNEQFF.